The 8 T cell receptor beta chains given below trace back to one sample, sequenced in a study of cytomegalovirus exposure and HLA in healthy donors. Primers included in the PCR were 60 Vbeta and 13 Jbeta primers. Profiling relied on immunoSEQ multiplex PCR, and the TCRdb table lists in-frame clones only, not all of them. The sample has 150,000 to 200,000 clones, about 84% seen once. The sample was PBMCs. These receptors all come from a man in his late teens or twenties in good health and CMV-seronegative.

This clone came up once. A junction end diverges from the germline sequence, so it may reflect a read error. The chain joins TRBV7-9 to TRBJ2-1, with 10 bases fitting TRBD2. Per germline, CDR1 SEHNR and CDR2 FQNEAQ (reference sequence). The CDR3 consists of 18 residues. The CDR3 sequence is CSSSLASGGPSSYNEQFF. As DNA, the CDR3 is TGTTCCAGCAGCTTAGCTAGCGGGGGTCCCAGCTCCTACAATGAGCAGTTCTTC. The full variable domain, completed using reference TRBV7-9 and TRBJ2-1, is DTGVSQNPRHKITKRGQNVTFRCDPISEHNRLYWYRQTLGQGPEFLTYFQNEAQLEKSRLLSDRFSAERPKGSFSTLEIQRTEQGDSAMYLCSSSLASGGPSSYNEQFFGPGTRLTVL.

This sequence joins TRBV6-5 and TRBJ2-5; D is possibly TRBD1 (5 bases). Trimming cost V 4 bases and J 2 bases, with 8 bases left between them. Germline V gene sequence: CDR1 MNHEY, CDR2 SVGAGI. The CDR3 is 13 residues long. The CDR3 spells CASSWGRQETQYF. The CDR3 DNA reads as TGTGCCAGCAGTTGGGGCAGGCAAGAGACCCAGTACTTC.

J is TRBJ2-2 and V is TRBV6-1; 10 bases map to TRBD2. Germline CDR1 is MNHNS and CDR2 is SASEGT. The CDR3 covers 15 residues. After removal of 0 bases from V and 6 bases from J, the junction contained 1 base not matched to a gene. The CDR3 here is CASSEALAGAGELFF. Here the CDR3 DNA reads TGTGCCAGCAGTGAAGCGCTAGCGGGAGCCGGGGAGCTGTTTTTT.

This chain links TRBV7-9 with TRBJ2-7, with a weak D call TRBD2 (6 bases). Germline-derived CDR1 and CDR2 are SEHNR and FQNEAQ (reference sequence). This CDR3 spans 14 amino acids. The V gene lost 4 bases and the J gene lost 2 bases, with 12 bases spanning the gap. DNA of the CDR3: TGTGCCAGCAGCTCTTCGGACTACACCTACGAGCAGTACTTC. Protein sequence: CASSSSDYTYEQYF.

CDR3 in amino acids: CASRRDRGSEQYF. The CDR3 DNA is TGTGCCAGTAGGAGGGACAGGGGTTCCGAGCAGTACTTC. The chain recombines TRBV19 with TRBJ2-7; 10 bases are a match to TRBD1. J lost 6 bases, V lost 6 bases, and 5 bases had no gene match. The germline V gene encodes CDR1 LNHDA and CDR2 SQIVND (reference sequence). CDR3 length equals 13 residues.

The chain carries TRBV18 and TRBJ2-1, with D possibly TRBD2 on 5 matching bases. CDR1 KGHSH and CDR2 LQKENI come from the germline V gene. V gave up 4 bases and J gave up 10 bases, with 17 bases separating them. The CDR3 contains 14 residues. The CDR3 here is CASSRERPPKEQFF. The CDR3 DNA is TGTGCCAGCTCACGCGAGCGGCCGCCGAAAGAGCAGTTCTTC.

The gene calls are TRBV28 and TRBJ1-5; possibly TRBD1 for D (6 bases). From germline, CDR1 is MDHEN and CDR2 SYDVKM. This CDR3 region has 14 residues. With 6 bases removed from V and 0 bases from J, the gap between germline ends came to 9 bases. The CDR3 region has the DNA TGTGCCAGCAGCAGGGGATATAGCAATCAGCCCCAGCATTTT. Translating it yields CASSRGYSNQPQHF.

J is TRBJ1-2 and V is TRBV5-1; 11 bases match TRBD1. The V and J ends lost 4 bases and 4 bases, in that order; junction bases with no gene match: 6. The CDR3 is 15 residues long. CDR1 and CDR2 (germline): SGHRS, YFSETQ. CDR3 sequence: CASSPGQGDFYGYTF. Here the CDR3 DNA reads TGCGCCAGCAGCCCGGGACAGGGGGATTTCTATGGCTACACCTTC.